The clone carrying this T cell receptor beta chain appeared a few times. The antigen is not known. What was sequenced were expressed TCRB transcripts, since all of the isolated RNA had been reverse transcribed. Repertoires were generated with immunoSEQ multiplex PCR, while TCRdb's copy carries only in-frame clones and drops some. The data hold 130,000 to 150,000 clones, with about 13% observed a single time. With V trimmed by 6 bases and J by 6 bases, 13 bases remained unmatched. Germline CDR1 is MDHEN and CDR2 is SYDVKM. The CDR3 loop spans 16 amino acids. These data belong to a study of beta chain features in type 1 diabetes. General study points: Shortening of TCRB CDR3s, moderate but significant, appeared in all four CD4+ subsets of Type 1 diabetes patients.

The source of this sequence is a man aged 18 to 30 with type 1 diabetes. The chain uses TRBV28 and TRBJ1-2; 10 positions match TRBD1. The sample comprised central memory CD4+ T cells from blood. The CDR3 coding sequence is TGTGCCAGCAGACCGACTGCCGGGACAGGGGAGGATGGCTACACCTTC. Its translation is CASRPTAGTGEDGYTF.